The T cell receptor (beta chain) under discussion was sequenced for a study of T cell repertoires and HLA-DP antigens. Looking at the study overall: Transduced HeLa cells presented HLA-DP to CD4+ T cells. One stimulator alloantigen differed from self by one groove amino acid; the other by ten.

The PCR primers covered 54 TRBV and 13 TRBJ segments. Only in-frame clones appear in the TCRdb table, and some are missing; sequencing was by immunoSEQ multiplex PCR. The sample has over 100,000 clones, more than 85% seen once. Overall study results and limits: Average cumulative frequency of previously undetected clones was just over 35% against one allele and around 48% against the other.

Between the trimmed V and J ends, which lost 2 bases and 4 bases, there was a span of 11 bases. This CDR3 region has 15 residues. From germline, CDR1 is SGHTA and CDR2 FQGTGA. Turning to this clone: Its cognate antigen is unknown.

Sequenced input: CD4+ T cells from PBMCs. This chain joins TRBV7-3 and TRBJ2-2; D possibly corresponds to TRBD1 (6 bases). The source is a young woman in good health and CMV-seronegative. The CDR3 nucleotides are TGTGCCAGCAGCTTATCTATAGGGGGCACCGGGGAGCTGTTTTTT. Its translation is CASSLSIGGTGELFF.